The source of this TCR beta chain is a study of blood T cell repertoires in COVID-19. Study background: Some COVID-19 samples were acute and others convalescent; all came from the United States, Italy and Spain. PBMCs, B-cell-depleted T cells, or T cells were the source of the cDNA or gDNA that made up the material.

Only in-frame clones appear in the TCRdb table, and some are missing; sequencing was by immunoSEQ multiplex PCR. The table includes 150,000 or so clones, approximately 82% detected once. Trimming stripped 2 bases from V and 0 bases from J, with 14 bases between. Germline V CDR1 and CDR2: MNHEY, SVGEGT. This CDR3 has 17 residues. The sample comprised peripheral blood. V usage is TRBV6-2 or TRBV6-3 and J usage is TRBJ1-5; tentatively, D is TRBD1 (5 bases). The TCR was taken from a woman of 80 years or more with acute or convalescent COVID-19. DNA for the CDR3: TGTGCCAGCAGTTACAGGAGCGACAGATCTAGCAATCAGCCCCAGCATTTT. It translates to CASSYRSDRSSNQPQHF.